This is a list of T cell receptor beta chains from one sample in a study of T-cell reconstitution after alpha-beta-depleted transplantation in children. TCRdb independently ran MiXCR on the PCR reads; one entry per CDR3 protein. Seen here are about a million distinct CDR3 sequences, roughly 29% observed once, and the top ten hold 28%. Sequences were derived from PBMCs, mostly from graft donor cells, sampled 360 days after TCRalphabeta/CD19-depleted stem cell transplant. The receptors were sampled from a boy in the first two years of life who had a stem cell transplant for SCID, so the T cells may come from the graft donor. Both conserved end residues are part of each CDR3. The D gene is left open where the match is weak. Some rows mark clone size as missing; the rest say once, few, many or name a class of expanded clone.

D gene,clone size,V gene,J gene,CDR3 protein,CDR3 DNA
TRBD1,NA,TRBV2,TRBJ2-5,CASRSRWGQEETQYF,TGTGCCAGCAGGAGTAGGTGGGGACAGGAAGAGACCCAGTACTTC
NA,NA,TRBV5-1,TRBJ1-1,CASSFQAKGTEAFF,TGCGCCAGCAGCTTTCAGGCGAAGGGGACTGAAGCTTTCTTT
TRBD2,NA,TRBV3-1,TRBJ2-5,CASSRTRSLAGGPRETQYF,TGTGCCAGCAGCCGAACACGGTCCTTAGCGGGGGGGCCTCGAGAGACCCAGTACTTC
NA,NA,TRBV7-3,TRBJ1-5,CASSLIQVPRGYRSNQPQHF,TGTGCCAGCAGCTTAATTCAAGTCCCGAGGGGATATCGGAGCAATCAGCCCCAGCATTTT
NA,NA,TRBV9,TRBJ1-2,CASSAEALAGTYGYTF,TGTGCCAGCAGCGCGGAGGCCTTGGCAGGGACCTATGGCTACACCTTC
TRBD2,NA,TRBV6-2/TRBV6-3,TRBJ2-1,CASIAGGLYNEQFF,TGTGCCAGCATAGCGGGGGGCCTCTACAATGAGCAGTTCTTC
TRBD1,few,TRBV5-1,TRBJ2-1,CASSLGGQGFNEQFF,TGCGCCAGCAGCTTGGGGGGACAGGGATTCAATGAGCAGTTCTTC
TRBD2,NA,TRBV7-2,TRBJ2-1,CASSLAGTSVNNEQFF,TGTGCCAGCAGCCTCGCCGGGACTAGCGTTAACAATGAGCAGTTCTTC
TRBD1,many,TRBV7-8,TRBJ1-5,CASSKDRGLSNQPQHF,TGTGCCAGCAGCAAGGACAGGGGGCTTAGCAATCAGCCCCAGCATTTT
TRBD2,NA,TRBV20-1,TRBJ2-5,CSARVAGGRQETQYF,TGCAGTGCTAGAGTAGCGGGGGGCCGTCAAGAGACCCAGTACTTC
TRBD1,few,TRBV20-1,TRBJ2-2,CSASRGKIGELFF,TGTAGTGCTAGCAGGGGGAAAATCGGGGAGCTGTTTTTT
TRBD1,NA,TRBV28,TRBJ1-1,CATLPPGQLNTEAFF,TGTGCCACCTTACCCCCGGGACAGTTGAACACTGAAGCTTTCTTT
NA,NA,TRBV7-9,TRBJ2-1,CASSLGRAPYNEQFF,TGTGCCAGCAGCTTAGGCAGGGCTCCCTACAATGAGCAGTTCTTC
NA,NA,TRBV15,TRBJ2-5,CATSSPTVGDQETQYF,TGTGCCACCAGCAGCCCAACGGTGGGGGACCAAGAGACCCAGTACTTC
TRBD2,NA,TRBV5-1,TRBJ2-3,CASSLRDYSEPSTDTQYF,TGCGCCAGCAGCCTCCGGGACTATTCCGAGCCTAGCACAGATACGCAGTATTTT
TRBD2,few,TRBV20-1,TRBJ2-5,CSTDPGTLVTGGKTQYF,TGCAGTACCGACCCGGGGACTCTCGTCACGGGAGGGAAGACCCAGTACTTC
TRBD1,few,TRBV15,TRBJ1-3,CATSKGQRGNTIYF,TGTGCCACCAGTAAGGGACAGAGGGGAAACACCATATATTTT
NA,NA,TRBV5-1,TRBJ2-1,CASSLQGRRSEQFF,TGCGCCAGCAGCTTGCAGGGACGTCGTAGTGAGCAGTTCTTC
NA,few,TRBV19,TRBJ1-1,CASIARGRNTEAFF,TGTGCCAGTATTGCGCGAGGCCGGAACACTGAAGCTTTCTTT
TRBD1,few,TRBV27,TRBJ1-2,CASRMTGGGGYGYTF,TGTGCCAGCAGGATGACAGGGGGCGGTGGCTATGGCTACACCTTC
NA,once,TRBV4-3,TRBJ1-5,CASSQDSGGVEPQHF,TGCGCCAGCAGCCAAGATAGCGGGGGTGTGGAGCCCCAGCATTTT
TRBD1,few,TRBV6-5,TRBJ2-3,CASSSYRGPDTQYF,TGTGCCAGCAGTTCTTACAGGGGCCCGGATACGCAGTATTTT
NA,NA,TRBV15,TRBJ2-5,CATSRDGRKETQYF,TGTGCCACCAGCAGAGATGGGCGAAAAGAGACCCAGTACTTC
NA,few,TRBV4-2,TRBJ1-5,CASSQDRGFNQPQHF,TGTGCCAGCAGCCAAGATCGCGGCTTTAATCAGCCCCAGCATTTT
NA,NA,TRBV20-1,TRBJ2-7,CSARGPVYEQYF,TGCAGTGCTAGGGGCCCTGTTTACGAGCAGTACTTC